The rows below give T cell receptor beta chains drawn from one sample of a study of response to subunit inactivated influenza vaccine. A single record per CDR3 protein comes from TCRdb applying MiXCR to the RT-PCR reads. The sample lists roughly 780,000 distinct CDR3 sequences; around a sixth were seen once. Specimen: PBMCs from blood, collected 5 days after vaccination. The receptor source for this set is a man aged 50-59 years who received an inactivated influenza vaccine. CDR3s include the opening cysteine and the closing phenylalanine or tryptophan. Each record gives: CDR3 length, J gene, V gene, CDR3 protein.

14 | TRBJ2-7 | TRBV29-1 | CSVYRDGTPYEQYF
13 | TRBJ2-5 | TRBV5-1 | CASSLHRSETQYF
13 | TRBJ2-5 | TRBV29-1 | CSVRPGGAETQYF
16 | TRBJ2-5 | TRBV9 | CASSVGFGSRKETQYF
16 | TRBJ2-1 | TRBV7-8 | CASSLGPNPARGEQFF
18 | TRBJ2-7 | TRBV10-3 | CAISEMGLAGPWTYEQYF
12 | TRBJ2-7 | TRBV5-1 | CASSSGGSEQYF
15 | TRBJ2-7 | TRBV21-1 | CANLTSAGETYEQYF
15 | TRBJ2-7 | TRBV9 | CASSAGLAGGSEQYF
13 | TRBJ2-5 | TRBV29-1 | CSVVWGPQETQYF
14 | TRBJ1-2 | TRBV12-3/TRBV12-4 | CASSPASLAYGYTF
17 | TRBJ2-3 | TRBV5-1 | CASSFGGQGRGTDTQYF
15 | TRBJ2-3 | TRBV25-1 | CASEAWRGSTDTQYF
14 | TRBJ2-1 | TRBV10-3 | CAITAGGLINEQFF
11 | TRBJ2-3 | TRBV20-1 | CSPGGGDTQYF
16 | TRBJ1-1 | TRBV12-3/TRBV12-4 | CASSLWPGRGNTEAFF
18 | TRBJ2-1 | TRBV24-1 | CATSGPLPAVSSYNEQFF
15 | TRBJ1-2 | TRBV6-5 | CASSSRGFPNYGYTF
12 | TRBJ2-7 | TRBV28 | CATSHTGYEQYF
15 | TRBJ2-3 | TRBV7-3 | CASSLNGLGGDTQYF
16 | TRBJ2-3 | TRBV5-1 | CASSLATQRGTDTQYF
13 | TRBJ2-1 | TRBV4-1 | CASSQVLGYEQFF
16 | TRBJ2-5 | TRBV15 | CATSRGDKSVGETQYF
17 | TRBJ2-5 | TRBV15 | CATSRGGTSGDQETQYF
14 | TRBJ1-6 | TRBV7-6 | CASSQTGNGSPLHF
15 | TRBJ2-3 | TRBV7-2 | CASSSPSARGDTQYF
16 | TRBJ2-6 | TRBV7-2 | CASSFQASSGANVLTF
16 | TRBJ2-1 | TRBV10-3 | CAISESGPSSYNEQFF
15 | TRBJ2-3 | TRBV6-2/TRBV6-3 | CASGWFRGVTDTQYF
18 | TRBJ2-1 | TRBV15 | CATSRDMEVPSGSYEQFF
13 | TRBJ2-1 | TRBV29-1 | CSVRGRAVNEQFF
19 | TRBJ2-7 | TRBV5-1 | CASSLTPGLAGHNSYEQYF
15 | TRBJ2-2 | TRBV3-1 | CATTPTGGRTGELFF
14 | TRBJ1-5 | TRBV20-1 | CSATKGAGNQPQHF
15 | TRBJ2-7 | TRBV5-1 | CASSLGDRVFYEQYF
15 | TRBJ2-1 | TRBV10-2 | CASTASGGEYNEQFF
15 | TRBJ2-1 | TRBV20-1 | CSASTRTPRSDEQFF
14 | TRBJ1-1 | TRBV29-1 | CSVAGGAANTEAFF
15 | TRBJ2-7 | TRBV9 | CASSAGGAGGYEQYF
13 | TRBJ2-2 | TRBV20-1 | CSARDFHIRELFF
14 | TRBJ2-3 | TRBV20-1 | CSARDLGSRELQYF
16 | TRBJ1-1 | TRBV4-3 | CASSQDSRQGVTEAFF
17 | TRBJ1-5 | TRBV20-1 | CSASLGGAHRTKQPQHF
17 | TRBJ2-7 | TRBV2 | CASTELGGDAISYEQYF
13 | TRBJ1-5 | TRBV20-1 | CSASGTAKQPQHF
16 | TRBJ1-2 | TRBV4-2 | CASSQRYPAGDYGYTF
11 | TRBJ2-2 | TRBV12-3/TRBV12-4 | CASTPGGELFF
18 | TRBJ2-7 | TRBV18 | CASSPKLAGKGSSYEQYF
13 | TRBJ1-4 | TRBV29-1 | CSVGQGSSEKLFF
15 | TRBJ2-1 | TRBV19 | CASKESPLSYNEQFF
14 | TRBJ2-1 | TRBV5-1 | CASSLDPGSNEQFF
13 | TRBJ1-1 | TRBV10-3 | CAISESRDTEAFF
17 | TRBJ2-1 | TRBV24-1 | CATSALAGAGSYNEQFF
16 | TRBJ2-4 | TRBV4-1 | CASSLGPPRTKNIQYF
14 | TRBJ2-5 | TRBV7-9 | CASSLEQNQETQYF
14 | TRBJ2-1 | TRBV20-1 | CSAWPSGRDHEQFF
16 | TRBJ2-1 | TRBV20-1 | CSARGSGGVSYNEQFF